The 10 T cell receptor beta chains below come from one sample, sequenced in a study of T-cell reconstitution after alpha-beta-depleted transplantation in children. Construction of the TCRbeta library involved unique molecular identifiers. TCRdb re-derived calls from the PCR reads in MiXCR, one entry per CDR3 protein. The data contain just under 550,000 distinct CDR3 sequences, about 17% of them seen just once; the ten biggest clones take up roughly 3.3%. The specimen was PBMCs from the stem cell graft donor, collected from the stem cell graft. The receptors here all came from a human donor who donated a stem cell graft to a child with acute lymphoblastic leukemia.

This clonotype was counted between two and nine times. It is likely a read error, because the conserved phenylalanine at the end of the CDR3 is missing. The DNA is omitted, as the CDR3 cannot be located on it reliably, and the CDR3 follows TCRdb's listing. CDR3 region: CASKIGTFLI. The chain recombines TRBV12-3 or TRBV12-4 with TRBJ2-7; the table names TRBD1, a call not compared with the DNA. The CDR3 numbers 10 amino acids, ends counted.

This clonotype was recorded a few times. The chain is built from TRBV6-5 and TRBJ1-1, with TRBD1 matching 8 bases. From germline, CDR1 is MNHEY and CDR2 SVGAGI. Trimming at V came to 0 bases and at J to 4 bases, leaving 10 bases not matched to a gene. The CDR3 contains 17 residues. The CDR3 region is CASSYSRGGQGVTEAFF. CDR3 coding DNA: TGTGCCAGCAGTTACTCGAGGGGTGGACAGGGTGTCACTGAAGCTTTCTTT.

CDR3 residues: CASSLYESYEQYF. In DNA form, the CDR3 reads TGTGCCAGCAGCCTCTACGAATCCTACGAGCAGTACTTC. The rearrangement links TRBV7-6 to TRBJ2-7; D remains ambiguous. Germline CDR1 is SGHVS and CDR2 is FNYEAQ. Trimming left V 5 bases short and J 1 base short, with 9 bases between. This CDR3 comprises 13 residues.

This clonotype turned up a few times. The chain combines TRBV7-9 with TRBJ1-1; D is perhaps TRBD1 (6 bases). The CDR3 contains 13 residues. The ends were cut back, 2 bases at V and 5 bases at J, with 9 bases in the middle. Germline CDR1 reads SEHNR; CDR2 reads FQNEAQ (reference sequence). The CDR3 region is CASSLPGETEAFF. DNA for the CDR3: TGTGCCAGCAGCTTACCAGGGGAGACTGAAGCTTTCTTT.

The chain has TRBV9 and TRBJ2-1; no definite D call. Germline loops: CDR1 SGDLS, CDR2 YYNGEE. This CDR3 is 15 amino acids long. V shed 3 bases and J shed 5 bases, with 15 bases lying between them. The CDR3 coding sequence is TGTGCCAGCAGCGCCCCCGCTGAGATACACAATGAGCAGTTCTTC. Its protein is CASSAPAEIHNEQFF.

V is TRBV7-6 and J is TRBJ2-2; D gene unclear. CDR1 and CDR2 (germline): SGHVS, FNYEAQ. The V gene lost 3 bases and the J gene lost 7 bases, with 6 bases spanning the gap. The CDR3 contains 12 residues. This CDR3 is CASSFINGELFF. In DNA form, the CDR3 reads TGTGCCAGCAGCTTCATTAACGGGGAGCTGTTTTTT.

This clonotype was seen a few times. This rearrangement joins TRBV29-1 to TRBJ1-3, with unresolved D. Trimming pared 4 bases from V and 0 bases from J, leaving 7 bases between. The CDR3 is 13 amino acids. The V gene's germline CDR1 is SQVTM and CDR2 ANQGSEA. CDR3 protein: CSVAWSSGNTIYF. CDR3 DNA: TGCAGCGTTGCCTGGAGCTCTGGAAACACCATATATTTT.

The rearrangement uses TRBV5-1 and TRBJ2-3; D might be TRBD2 (6 bases). The CDR3 consists of 15 residues. Deletions cut 4 bases from V and 3 bases from J, with 15 bases between. CDR1 and CDR2 from the germline V gene are SGHRS and YFSETQ. Here the CDR3 reads CASSLSSGLTDTQYF. In DNA, the CDR3 is TGCGCCAGCAGCCTCAGTAGCGGTTTAACAGATACGCAGTATTTT.

The sample holds a few counts of this clonotype. This chain links TRBV6-1 with TRBJ2-5, with a weak D call TRBD2 (6 bases). Trimming removed 8 bases from V and 5 bases from J, with 18 bases in between. The germline gives CDR1 MNHNS, CDR2 SASEGT. This CDR3 comprises 14 residues. This CDR3 is CASGTGSPLETQYF. For the CDR3, the DNA is TGTGCCAGCGGGACCGGGAGCCCCCTGGAGACCCAGTACTTC.

This chain uses TRBV5-1 with TRBJ2-2; 10 bases agree with TRBD2. The length of the CDR3 is 19 residues. Unmatched junction bases numbered 19, after V lost 4 bases and J lost 7 bases. The germline gives CDR1 SGHRS, CDR2 YFSETQ. This chain's CDR3 is CASSPVVAGGPMFGGELFF. The CDR3 coding sequence is TGCGCCAGCAGCCCCGTGGTAGCGGGAGGCCCCATGTTTGGCGGGGAGCTGTTTTTT.